One sample yielded the 14 T cell receptor beta chains listed below, sequenced in a study of cytomegalovirus exposure and HLA in healthy donors. The data were produced by immunoSEQ multiplex PCR, yet TCRdb's version contains in-frame clones alone and is incomplete. The table shows around 350,000 clones, with roughly 85% occurring only once. The sequenced material came from PBMCs. Source of these receptors: a woman under 30 in good health and CMV-seronegative.

V is TRBV5-6 and J is TRBJ2-7; D gene ambiguous. Trimming stripped 1 base from V and 3 bases from J, with 17 bases between. CDR3 size: 16 residues. The germline gives CDR1 SGHDT, CDR2 YYEEEE. CDR3: CASSLYLHSLNYEQYF. The DNA of the CDR3 is TGTGCCAGCAGCTTGTATCTGCACAGTTTGAACTACGAGCAGTACTTC.

This clone was seen a few times. The chain recombines TRBV4-1 with TRBJ2-7, with unresolved D. The V end was cut by 1 base, the J end by 3 bases, with 13 bases between. There are 15 residues in the CDR3. Germline V lookup: CDR1 MGHRA, CDR2 YSYEKL. CDR3: CASSQGPQISYEQYF. The CDR3 region has the DNA TGCGCCAGCAGCCAAGGGCCGCAAATAAGCTACGAGCAGTACTTC.

This rearrangement joins TRBV30 to TRBJ2-2; D possibly corresponds to TRBD2 (5 bases). Per germline, CDR1 GTSNPN and CDR2 SVGIG (reference sequence). V was shortened by 6 bases and J by 6 bases, with 17 bases between the two germline ends. CDR3 length equals 14 residues. The CDR3 reads CACPRELLAGELFF. The CDR3 region has the DNA TGTGCCTGCCCCCGGGAACTCCTCGCCGGGGAGCTGTTTTTT.

This clone was seen a handful of times. The J gene is TRBJ1-6, the V gene TRBV6-1; TRBD1 aligns across 7 bases. V lost 2 bases and J lost 3; bases outside the gene matches: 4. The CDR3 consists of 16 residues. Per the germline V gene, CDR1 is MNHNS and CDR2 is SASEGT. The CDR3 reads CASSESGTDYNSPLHF. The CDR3 DNA sequence: TGTGCCAGCAGTGAATCCGGGACAGACTATAATTCACCCCTCCACTTT.

The chain is built from TRBV6-5 and TRBJ1-4, with 7 bases fitting TRBD1. The junction had 9 bases not matched to a gene; V was cut back by 6 bases and J by 5 bases. CDR3 length: 15 residues. The germline V gene encodes CDR1 MNHEY and CDR2 SVGAGI. The CDR3 region is CASSSDRDLNEKLFF. The CDR3 DNA is TGTGCCAGCAGCTCCGACAGGGACCTAAATGAAAAACTGTTTTTT.

The CDR3 region has the DNA TGTGCCAGCAGCGCGATAGCGGGGGGCAATGAGCAGTTCTTC. Translation: CASSAIAGGNEQFF. The chain is built from TRBV13 and TRBJ2-1, with TRBD2 matching 10 bases. With 5 bases clipped from V and 6 bases from J, the junction kept 4 bases outside the gene matches. CDR3 length: 14 residues. Per germline, CDR1 PRHDT and CDR2 FYEKMQ (reference sequence).

A word on this clone: The sample carries other DNA sequences with the same CDR3. The J gene is TRBJ1-1, the V gene TRBV7-9; D ambiguous. Germline V CDR1 and CDR2: SEHNR, FQNEAQ (reference sequence). Trimming left V 5 bases short and J 4 bases short, with 11 bases between. This CDR3 comprises 13 residues. CDR3 sequence: CASSPPVRTEAFF. The CDR3 bases are TGTGCCAGCAGCCCTCCCGTGCGCACTGAAGCTTTCTTT.

V gene TRBV28 combines with J gene TRBJ2-1; D might be TRBD2 (6 bases). The CDR3 runs to 17 residues. Germline V gives CDR1 MDHEN, CDR2 SYDVKM. V was trimmed by 6 bases and J by 6 bases, leaving 24 bases between them. The CDR3 spells CASSSPGGRRVSNEQFF. The CDR3 DNA reads TGTGCCAGCAGCTCTCCCGGGGGACGGAGAGTGTCCAATGAGCAGTTCTTC.

V gene TRBV2 combines with J gene TRBJ2-3; D ambiguous. Trimming shortened V by 9 bases and J by 6 bases, and 22 bases separated the two germline ends. CDR1 and CDR2 from the germline V gene are SNHLY and FYNNEI. The CDR3 spans 15 residues. The CDR3: CASTEVSRLVDTQYF. The DNA for the CDR3 is TGTGCCAGTACCGAGGTGAGCCGCTTGGTGGATACGCAGTATTTT. Combining the CDR3 with reference TRBV2 and TRBJ2-3 gives the whole variable domain EPEVTQTPSHQVTQMGQEVILRCVPISNHLYFYWYRQILGQKVEFLVSFYNNEISEKSEIFDDQFSVERPDGSNFTLKIRSTKLEDSAMYFCASTEVSRLVDTQYFGPGTRLTVL.

This sequence joins TRBV5-4 and TRBJ1-1, with D perhaps TRBD1 (5 bases). The CDR3 consists of 13 residues. Looked up from germline, CDR1 is SGHNT and CDR2 is YYREEE (reference sequence). Between the trimmed V and J ends, which lost 5 bases and 2 bases, there was a span of 10 bases. For the CDR3, the DNA is TGTGCCAGCAGAAAGACAGTTAACACTGAAGCTTTCTTT. It specifies CASRKTVNTEAFF.

The rearrangement uses TRBV11-2 and TRBJ2-7, with 9 bases that match TRBD1. The germline CDR1 and CDR2 sequences are SGHAT and FQNNGV. This CDR3 contains 12 residues. V trimming: 8 bases; J trimming: 5 bases; junction bases outside the gene matches: 4. This CDR3 reads CASWGQGHEQYF. The CDR3 DNA is TGTGCCAGCTGGGGACAGGGCCACGAGCAGTACTTC.

The chain has TRBV7-3 and TRBJ2-1, with 8 bases identical to TRBD1. Losses at the gene ends were 5 bases for V and 7 bases for J; bases not matched to a gene: 7. Germline assignment: CDR1 SGHTA and CDR2 FQGTGA. The CDR3 is 14 residues long. CDR3 in amino acids: CASSQTGARNEQFF. The DNA for the CDR3 is TGTGCCAGCAGCCAGACAGGGGCGAGGAATGAGCAGTTCTTC.

This clone appeared once. This sequence joins TRBV7-9 and TRBJ2-7; D may be TRBD2 (6 bases). The CDR3 spans 18 residues. V lost 5 bases, J lost 0 bases, and 23 bases lay in between. The germline V gene encodes CDR1 SEHNR and CDR2 FQNEAQ (reference sequence). The CDR3 coding sequence is TGTGCCAGCAGCCCCACCGAAGCCGACTGGGGAGGCTCCTACGAGCAGTACTTC. Protein: CASSPTEADWGGSYEQYF.

This clone was seen a handful of times. The DNA for the CDR3 is TGTGCCAGCAGTGAAGCCGGAGGGGCCCAGTACTTC. This codes for CASSEAGGAQYF. The chain recombines TRBV2 with TRBJ2-5; D is perhaps TRBD2 (6 bases). The V gene's germline CDR1 is SNHLY and CDR2 FYNNEI. CDR3 length: 12 residues. Between the trimmed V and J ends, which lost 0 bases and 9 bases, there was a span of 8 bases.